This T cell receptor beta chain came from a study of T-cell reconstitution after alpha-beta-depleted transplantation in children. V was cut by 4 bases and J by 4 bases, with 10 bases left in between. Germline V gene data show CDR1 as MNHNS and CDR2 as SASEGT. The CDR3 spans 13 residues. Regarding the study as a whole: Several hundred graft clones that had expanded were reportedly the source of alpha-beta T cells about two months after transplant.

This clonotype occurred a few times. Antigen unknown. Library preparation (for TCRbeta) was performed with unique molecular identifiers. In TCRdb, the PCR reads were re-called with MiXCR into one record per CDR3 protein. Among about 600,000 distinct CDR3 sequences listed, about an eighth were seen once. Material: PBMCs, mostly from graft donor cells, obtained 360 days after TCRalphabeta/CD19-depleted stem cell transplant. The rearrangement links TRBV6-1 to TRBJ1-2; D is undetermined. This TCR was recovered from a male patient under 18 who had a stem cell transplant for acute myeloid leukemia, so the T cells may come from the graft donor. CDR3 residues: CASSGSDTYGYTF. The CDR3 bases are TGTGCCAGCAGTGGCTCAGACACCTATGGCTACACCTTC.